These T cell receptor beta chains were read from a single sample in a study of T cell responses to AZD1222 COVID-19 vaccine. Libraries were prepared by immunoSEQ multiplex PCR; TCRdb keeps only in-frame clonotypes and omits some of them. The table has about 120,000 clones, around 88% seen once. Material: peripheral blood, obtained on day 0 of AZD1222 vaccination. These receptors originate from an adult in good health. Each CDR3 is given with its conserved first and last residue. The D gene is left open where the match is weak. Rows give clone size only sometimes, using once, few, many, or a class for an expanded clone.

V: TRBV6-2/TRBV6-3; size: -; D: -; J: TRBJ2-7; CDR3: CASSLDNYEQYF; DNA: TGTGCCAGCAGTTTGGATAATTACGAGCAGTACTTC
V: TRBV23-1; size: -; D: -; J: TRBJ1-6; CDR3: CASISMETDSPLHF; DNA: TGCGCCAGCATCTCAATGGAGACGGATTCACCCCTCCACTTT
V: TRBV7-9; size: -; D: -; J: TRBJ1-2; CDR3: CASSLLNTGHGYTF; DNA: TGTGCCAGCAGCTTACTCAATACAGGGCATGGCTACACCTTC
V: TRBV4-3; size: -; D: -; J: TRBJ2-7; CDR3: CASSQDVTSYEQYF; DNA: TGCGCCAGCAGCCAAGATGTGACTTCCTACGAGCAGTACTTC
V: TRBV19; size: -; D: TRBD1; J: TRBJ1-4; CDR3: CASSMTGIGEKLFF; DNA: TGTGCCAGTAGTATGACAGGGATTGGTGAAAAACTGTTTTTT
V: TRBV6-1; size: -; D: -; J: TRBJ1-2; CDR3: CASSEFKGENYGYTF; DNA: TGTGCCAGCAGTGAATTTAAGGGAGAGAACTATGGCTACACCTTC
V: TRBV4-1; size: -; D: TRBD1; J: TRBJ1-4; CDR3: CASSQDRTATNEKLFF; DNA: TGCGCCAGCAGCCAGGACAGGACAGCAACTAATGAAAAACTGTTTTTT
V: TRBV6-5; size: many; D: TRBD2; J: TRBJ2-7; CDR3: CASVFTSGGSYEQYF; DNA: TGTGCCAGCGTCTTTACTAGCGGGGGATCCTACGAGCAGTACTTC
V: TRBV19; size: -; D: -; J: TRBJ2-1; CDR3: CATAGPSSYNEQFF; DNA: TGTGCCACCGCGGGTCCGAGCTCCTACAATGAGCAGTTCTTC
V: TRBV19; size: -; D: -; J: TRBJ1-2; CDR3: CASSIPDRRRYTF; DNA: TGTGCCAGTAGTATCCCGGATAGGCGGCGCTACACCTTC